What follows are 22 T cell receptor beta chains derived from one specimen sequenced in a study of shared clonotypes between healthy human individuals. Clones were read by immunoSEQ multiplex PCR, and TCRdb kept only the in-frame ones, dropping some. Counted here are some 470,000 clones, 76% occurring once; the ten biggest clones make up 10% to 15%. The specimen sequenced was PBMCs. Every receptor here comes from a woman in her thirties or forties in good health. Some clones in this sample may be carry-over from other donors' samples.

This clone was observed a single time. A read error is the likely source, as a far larger clone sits one nucleotide away. This sample includes further DNA sequences coding for the same CDR3. This chain joins TRBV6-5 and TRBJ1-1; D is unresolved. Trimming stripped 7 bases from V and 2 bases from J, with 11 bases between. CDR3 length: 13 amino acids. The germline V gene has CDR1 MNHEY and CDR2 SVGAGI. The CDR3 sequence is CASNPAGNTEAFF. CDR3 nucleotide sequence: TGTGCCAGCAACCCTGCGGGAAACACTGAAGCTTTCTTT.

The chain uses TRBV27 and TRBJ2-2; either TRBD1 or TRBD2 may fit D (5 bases each). CDR3 length equals 14 residues. Germline V gene sequence: CDR1 MNHEY, CDR2 SMNVEV (reference sequence). V shed 6 bases and J shed 6 bases, with 14 bases lying between them. The CDR3 DNA follows: TGTGCCAGCAGCCCGGGACGTCTTGCCGGGGAGCTGTTTTTT. Its protein product is CASSPGRLAGELFF.

The V and J genes are TRBV27 and TRBJ2-7; 10 nucleotides align to TRBD2. This CDR3 contains 16 residues. Germline CDR1 is MNHEY and CDR2 is SMNVEV (reference sequence). After removal of 4 bases from V and 4 bases from J, the junction contained 10 bases not matched to a gene. This CDR3 reads CASSWSAAGGKYEQYF. The CDR3 coding sequence is TGTGCCAGCAGTTGGTCTGCAGCGGGAGGGAAGTACGAGCAGTACTTC.

The genes are TRBV5-1 and TRBJ2-4; 13 nucleotides agree with TRBD2. The CDR3 extends over 13 amino acids. Germline CDR1 reads SGHRS; CDR2 reads YFSETQ. The V gene end was trimmed by 1 base and the J gene end by 15 bases; junction bases not matched to a gene: 4. Written as DNA, the CDR3 is TGCGCCAGCAGCTTGTCGACTAGCGGGAGGAGGTACTTC. Amino acid sequence: CASSLSTSGRRYF. Based on the CDR3 plus reference TRBV5-1 and TRBJ2-4, the full variable domain is KAGVTQTPRYLIKTRGQQVTLSCSPISGHRSVSWYQQTPGQGLQFLFEYFSETQRNKGNFPGRFSGRQFSNSRSEMNVSTLELGDSALYLCASSLSTSGRRYFGAGTRLSVL.

This clone was detected once. This chain uses TRBV7-2 with TRBJ2-5; D possibly corresponds to TRBD1 (6 bases). Trimming took 5 bases from V and 1 from J, leaving 17 bases between them. The CDR3 has 16 residues. Germline V gene lookup returns CDR1 SGHTA and CDR2 FQGNSA. CDR3: CASSRTRSGAQETQYF. DNA of the CDR3: TGTGCCAGCAGCCGCACCCGCTCAGGGGCCCAAGAGACCCAGTACTTC.

Concerning this clone: Other DNA sequences within the sample encode an identical CDR3. The genes are TRBV30 and TRBJ1-6; D gene unclear. Germline loops: CDR1 GTSNPN, CDR2 SVGIG (reference sequence). The CDR3 covers 12 residues. The V and J ends lost 0 bases and 9 bases respectively, with 6 bases between them. CDR3 DNA sequence: TGTGCCTGGAGTGTATCGGGTTCACCCCTCCACTTT. Its translation is CAWSVSGSPLHF.

This clone was counted many times. The chain joins TRBV6-6 to TRBJ2-1, with no clear D. Trimming cost V 4 bases and J 7 bases, with 11 bases left between them. Germline values: CDR1 MNHNY, CDR2 SVGAGI (reference sequence). The CDR3 spans 13 residues. CDR3 residues: CASSFGPQNEQFF. CDR3 sequence (DNA): TGTGCCAGCAGTTTCGGGCCGCAAAATGAGCAGTTCTTC.

The chain recombines TRBV11-3 with TRBJ2-1; 14 bases map to TRBD2. The CDR3 is made up of 17 amino acids. CDR1 is SGHNT, CDR2 YENEEA, per germline. The V segment lost 5 bases and the J segment 9 bases; nucleotides outside the gene matches: 12. CDR3 loop: CASSPRLAGGLAGEQFF. In nucleotides, the CDR3 is TGTGCCAGCAGCCCCCGACTAGCGGGAGGGTTGGCTGGTGAGCAGTTCTTC.

About this clone itself: Given a far larger clone just one base away, this is likely a sequencing read error. No conserved phenylalanine or tryptophan ends this CDR3, so it is likely a read error. The chain carries TRBV4-2 and TRBJ2-2; tentatively, D is TRBD1 (5 bases). CDR3 size: 15 residues. Germline V lookup: CDR1 LGHNA, CDR2 YNFKEQ. Between the trimmed V and J ends, which lost 5 bases and 1 base, there was a span of 11 bases. CDR3 in DNA: TGTGCCAGCAGCGCATCAGGACAGAACACCGGGGAGCTGTTTTAT. Its translation: CASSASGQNTGELFY.

Note on this clone: A read error may produce the germline difference seen at one junction end. The gene calls are TRBV6-5 and TRBJ1-4, with 8 bases fitting TRBD1. In germline, CDR1 is MNHEY, CDR2 SVGAGI. There are 13 residues in the CDR3. DNA of the CDR3: TGCGCCAGCAGACAGGGGAGTCGGGAAAAACTGTTTTTT. Translated: CASRQGSREKLFF.

The chain combines TRBV11-2 with TRBJ2-2; D ambiguous. The CDR3 spans 14 residues. From germline, CDR1 is SGHAT and CDR2 FQNNGV. Trimming cost V 1 base and J 7 bases, with 10 bases left between them. The chain's CDR3 is CASSLVVGFGELFF. CDR3 in DNA: TGTGCCAGCAGCTTAGTCGTAGGGTTCGGGGAGCTGTTTTTT. Drawing the rest from reference TRBV11-2 and TRBJ2-2, the complete variable domain is EAGVAQSPRYKIIEKRQSVAFWCNPISGHATLYWYQQILGQGPKLLIQFQNNGVVDDSQLPKDRFSAERLKGVDSTLKIQPAKLEDSAVYLCASSLVVGFGELFFGEGSRLTVL.

V is TRBV28 and J is TRBJ1-5; D is perhaps TRBD1 (5 bases). CDR3 length: 13 amino acids. Trimming took 8 bases from V and 7 from J, leaving 15 bases between them. Germline-derived CDR1 and CDR2 are MDHEN and SYDVKM. CDR3 protein: CASVSAGFQPQHF. CDR3 coding DNA: TGTGCCAGCGTTTCCGCAGGGTTCCAGCCCCAGCATTTT.

V and J are TRBV28 and TRBJ2-2, with D possibly TRBD2 on 6 matching bases. The germline V gene encodes CDR1 MDHEN and CDR2 SYDVKM. The CDR3 contains 16 residues. Trimming left V 2 bases short and J 3 bases short, with 13 bases between. CDR3 sequence: CASSLDQAGYTGELFF. The DNA of the CDR3 is TGTGCCAGCAGTTTAGATCAGGCGGGGTACACCGGGGAGCTGTTTTTT.

This clone was recorded once. The chain employs TRBV29-1 and TRBJ2-4; 9 bases map to TRBD1. V lost 2 bases to trimming and J lost 6 bases; unmatched junction nucleotides: 2. Germline values: CDR1 SQVTM, CDR2 ANQGSEA. The CDR3 extends over 13 amino acids. The CDR3 sequence is CSVETGQGNIQYF. In DNA, the CDR3 is TGCAGCGTTGAAACGGGACAGGGAAACATTCAGTACTTC.

The J gene is TRBJ2-5, the V gene TRBV7-3; D not certain. The CDR3 consists of 13 residues. Germline V gives CDR1 SGHTA, CDR2 FQGTGA. V lost 5 bases and J 2 bases, leaving 9 bases between the germline ends. DNA of the CDR3: TGTGCCAGCAGCCCTTCGAAACAAGAGACCCAGTACTTC. Its translation: CASSPSKQETQYF.

The J gene is TRBJ2-2, the V gene TRBV5-1; D not certain. CDR1 SGHRS and CDR2 YFSETQ come from the germline V gene. The CDR3 has 15 residues. With 5 bases removed from V and 6 bases from J, the gap between germline ends came to 17 bases. The CDR3 DNA is TGCGCCAGCAGGGTCGGAGACTCCCTTCCCGGGGAGCTGTTTTTT. It codes for CASRVGDSLPGELFF.

V is TRBV14 and J is TRBJ2-5; 8 bases agree with TRBD2. Trimming took 3 bases from V and 4 from J; bases not matched to a gene: 16. Germline CDR1 is SGHDN and CDR2 is FVKESK. This CDR3 is 18 amino acids long. CDR3 sequence reads: CASSHRRALAGGLETQYF. CDR3 bases: TGTGCCAGCAGCCACCGAAGGGCGCTAGCGGGTGGTCTAGAGACCCAGTACTTC.

The chain recombines TRBV28 with TRBJ1-5, with no clear D. CDR1 and CDR2 (germline): MDHEN, SYDVKM. The V end was cut by 8 bases, the J end by 0 bases, with 8 bases between. This CDR3 is 13 amino acids long. In DNA, the CDR3 is TGTGCCAGCCAAAGCTATAGCAATCAGCCCCAGCATTTT. Protein sequence: CASQSYSNQPQHF.

The J gene is TRBJ2-5, the V gene TRBV5-1; TRBD1 or TRBD2 may be the D gene (5 bases each). This CDR3 contains 15 residues. Germline V gene lookup returns CDR1 SGHRS and CDR2 YFSETQ. Trimming left V 5 bases short and J 3 bases short, with 17 bases between. In DNA form, the CDR3 reads TGCGCCAGCAGTCGATCCGGGACGGCCAAAGAGACCCAGTACTTC. Encoded protein: CASSRSGTAKETQYF.

This clone was found a few times. This CDR3 reads CASSPPGRVDGYTF. CDR3 in DNA: TGTGCCAGCAGCCCCCCCGGCAGGGTTGATGGCTACACCTTC. This chain connects TRBV28 to TRBJ1-2; D may be TRBD1 (5 bases). Per the germline V gene, CDR1 is MDHEN and CDR2 is SYDVKM. V was cut by 6 bases and J by 6 bases, with 17 bases left in between. The CDR3 spans 14 residues.

The chain uses TRBV18 and TRBJ2-5; 13 bases map to TRBD2. Germline trimming cut 3 bases from V and 4 bases from J; bases unmatched to any gene: 8. The CDR3 has 17 residues. The germline V gene encodes CDR1 KGHSH and CDR2 LQKENI. The CDR3: CASSPYTGLAGRETQYF. CDR3 nucleotide sequence: TGTGCCAGCTCACCCTATACGGGACTAGCGGGAAGAGAGACCCAGTACTTC.

The CDR3 here is CASSRPLGREGDTQYF. The CDR3 DNA reads TGTGCCAGCAGCCGTCCTCTGGGGCGGGAGGGAGATACGCAGTATTTT. The chain employs TRBV9 and TRBJ2-3; 9 bases are shared with TRBD2. This CDR3 comprises 16 residues. V shed 4 bases and J 5 bases; nucleotides not matched to a gene: 11. The germline CDR1 and CDR2 sequences are SGDLS and YYNGEE.